The 6 T cell receptor beta chains listed next were all sequenced from one sample in a study of early T cells in non-severe SARS-CoV-2 infection (dated by TCRdb to about 2021). To prepare the library, 5' RACE was applied. The sequencer was a NextSeq 500. Through fastp at Q25 and MiXCR, TCRdb rebuilt clones from the public reads, retaining in-frame beta chains. Entries that share a CDR3 protein sequence are merged under the most common genes and DNA. For this sample the table gives around 30,000 distinct CDR3 sequences, of which 5% to 7% were detected only once. Roughly 7.1% of the sample is held by the ten biggest clonotypes. The material sequenced was whole blood. The receptors were sampled from an adult who was a healthcare worker with PCR-confirmed SARS-CoV-2 infection or an uninfected control (not recorded which).

This clonotype was seen at least ten times. The chain carries TRBV12-3 or TRBV12-4 and TRBJ2-7; 10 nucleotides agree with TRBD1. J was trimmed by 11 bases and V by 5 bases; bases with no gene match: 3. The CDR3 runs to 11 residues. In DNA form, the CDR3 reads TGTGCCAGCAGTCCCGGGACAGGGGAGTACTTC. Its translation is CASSPGTGEYF.

The rearrangement links TRBV27 to TRBJ2-1; 9 bases map to TRBD2. Trimming took 7 bases from V and 5 from J; bases not matched to a gene: 6. CDR3 length: 14 residues. Germline CDR1 and CDR2: MNHEY and SMNVEV (reference sequence). The CDR3 coding sequence is TGTGCCAGCAACGGTAGCGGGGGAAACAATGAGCAGTTCTTC. It translates to CASNGSGGNNEQFF.

The chain recombines TRBV15 with TRBJ2-2; 10 bases line up with TRBD2. CDR3 size: 14 residues. Trimming removed 5 bases from V and 6 bases from J; junction bases left unmatched: 3. The V gene's germline CDR1 is LNHNV and CDR2 YYDKDF (reference sequence). The CDR3 loop reads CATSGTSDPGELFF. In DNA form, the CDR3 reads TGTGCCACCAGCGGGACTAGCGATCCCGGGGAGCTGTTTTTT.

The V and J genes are TRBV10-3 and TRBJ2-7; 8 bases are shared with TRBD1. The V gene end was trimmed by 2 bases and the J gene end by 5 bases; junction bases not matched to a gene: 2. Germline CDR1 is ENHRY and CDR2 is SYGVKD. The CDR3 is made up of 13 amino acids. As DNA, the CDR3 is TGTGCCATCAGTGAGGTGGGACAGGACGAGCAGTACTTC. Protein product: CAISEVGQDEQYF.

This sequence joins TRBV6-6 and TRBJ2-7; D not certain. V was clipped by 2 bases and J by 0 bases, with 8 bases between them. The CDR3 extends over 14 amino acids. Germline CDR1 and CDR2: MNHNY and SVGAGI (reference sequence). CDR3 residues: CASSYDGSSYEQYF. Written as DNA, the CDR3 is TGTGCCAGCAGTTACGACGGCAGCTCCTACGAGCAGTACTTC.

This clonotype was recorded many times. This rearrangement joins TRBV29-1 to TRBJ2-4; perhaps TRBD1 as D (7 bases). The CDR3 loop spans 13 amino acids. Germline CDR1 and CDR2: SQVTM and ANQGSEA. The V and J ends lost 7 bases and 4 bases respectively, with 14 bases between them. CDR3 nucleotides: TGCAGCGCCTCAGGGGGGACTAAAAACATTCAGTACTTC. It is translated as CSASGGTKNIQYF.